The 29 T cell receptor beta chains listed next were all sequenced from one sample in a study of T cells in Graves' hyperthyroidism and ophthalmopathy. There were TCR beta CDR3 regions amplified from RNA transcripts. The TCR CDR3 was amplified in a first-round RT-PCR using the HTBI primer set. TCRdb reanalysed the multiplex PCR reads using MiXCR and keeps one entry per CDR3 protein. Found here are a few hundred thousand distinct CDR3 sequences, more than 13% of them singletons; the top ten hold around a third. The source material was blood. Source of these receptors: a woman aged 30 to 39 with Graves' hyperthyroidism.

The sample holds many counts of this clonotype. The rearrangement uses TRBV6-1 and TRBJ1-5, with 7 bases lining up with TRBD1. CDR3 length equals 15 residues. Looked up from germline, CDR1 is MNHNS and CDR2 is SASEGT. The J segment lost 0 bases and the V segment lost 5 bases, leaving 4 bases of the junction unmatched. The CDR3 bases are TGTGCCAGCAGTACGGACAGGTTTAGCAATCAGCCCCAGCATTTT. Residues: CASSTDRFSNQPQHF.

In its sample, this clonotype was seen a few times. The chain combines TRBV29-1 with TRBJ2-1; 12 nucleotides align to TRBD2. The CDR3 covers 15 residues. CDR1 and CDR2 from the germline V gene are SQVTM and ANQGSEA. V trimming: 4 bases; J trimming: 5 bases; junction bases outside the gene matches: 6. CDR3 amino acids: CSVVAGTSGHNEQFF. CDR3 nucleotides: TGCAGCGTTGTGGCTGGGACTAGCGGGCACAATGAGCAGTTCTTC.

This clonotype was picked up many times. The chain carries TRBV27 and TRBJ2-5; 10 bases are a match to TRBD2. V was pared by 6 bases and J by 4 bases, with 14 bases of the junction left unmatched. CDR3 length: 17 residues. Germline V gives CDR1 MNHEY, CDR2 SMNVEV (reference sequence). CDR3: CASRLGASGSNLETQYF. Here the CDR3 DNA reads TGTGCCAGCAGACTGGGGGCTAGCGGGAGTAATCTAGAGACCCAGTACTTC.

In its sample, this clonotype was seen many times. The chain links TRBV20-1 to TRBJ2-3, with TRBD2 identical over 8 bases. This CDR3 region has 14 residues. The V and J ends lost 5 bases and 5 bases, in that order; junction bases with no gene match: 9. Germline V lookup: CDR1 DFQATT, CDR2 SNEGSKA (reference sequence). The CDR3 region is CSAVGAGVGDTQYF. CDR3 nucleotides: TGCAGTGCTGTAGGAGCGGGAGTCGGAGATACGCAGTATTTT.

This clonotype was observed many times. This sequence joins TRBV28 and TRBJ1-5, with D possibly TRBD1 on 6 matching bases. The CDR3 sequence is 13 residues long. V was shortened by 2 bases and J by 6 bases, with 8 bases between the two germline ends. Germline CDR1 MDHEN, CDR2 SYDVKM. CDR3 region: CASSLVGAQPQHF. The CDR3 DNA reads as TGTGCCAGCAGTTTAGTGGGGGCTCAGCCCCAGCATTTT.

Remarks on this clonotype: The junction departs from the called germline gene at one end, perhaps through a read error. This chain joins TRBV19 and TRBJ2-4; 9 bases line up with TRBD2. The CDR3 loop spans 17 amino acids. From germline, CDR1 is LNHDA and CDR2 SQIVND (reference sequence). This chain's CDR3 is CARKEASSGISKNTQYF. The CDR3 coding sequence is TGTGCCAGAAAAGAGGCGTCTAGCGGGATCTCCAAAAACACTCAGTACTTC.

This clonotype appeared many times. The chain links TRBV20-1 to TRBJ1-6; perhaps TRBD1 as D (6 bases). V gave up 0 bases and J gave up 10 bases, with 13 bases separating them. Germline values: CDR1 DFQATT, CDR2 SNEGSKA (reference sequence). This CDR3 has 14 residues. The CDR3 sequence is CSARDWGGGSPLHF. CDR3 sequence (DNA): TGCAGTGCTAGAGATTGGGGGGGGGGCTCACCCCTCCACTTT.

V gene TRBV20-1 combines with J gene TRBJ2-7, with 9 nucleotides matching TRBD2. The V and J ends lost 5 bases and 1 base, in that order; junction bases with no gene match: 6. Germline CDR1 is DFQATT and CDR2 is SNEGSKA (reference sequence). This CDR3 region has 14 residues. This chain's CDR3 is CSALAGEESYEQYF. The CDR3 nucleotides are TGCAGTGCTTTAGCGGGAGAGGAGTCCTACGAGCAGTACTTC.

This rearrangement joins TRBV5-1 to TRBJ2-5; 8 nucleotides agree with TRBD2. The CDR3 has 15 residues. J gave up 1 base and V 4 bases, and 6 bases lay outside the gene matches. Germline CDR1 is SGHRS and CDR2 is YFSETQ. The CDR3 loop reads CASSQTGTSQETQYF. CDR3 in DNA: TGCGCCAGCAGCCAAACCGGGACTAGCCAAGAGACCCAGTACTTC. Drawing the rest from reference TRBV5-1 and TRBJ2-5, the complete variable domain is KAGVTQTPRYLIKTRGQQVTLSCSPISGHRSVSWYQQTPGQGLQFLFEYFSETQRNKGNFPGRFSGRQFSNSRSEMNVSTLELGDSALYLCASSQTGTSQETQYFGPGTRLLVL.

This clonotype was counted ten times or more. The rearrangement joins TRBV20-1 to TRBJ1-1; maybe TRBD1 (5 bases). V dropped 4 bases and J dropped 4 bases, with 10 bases sitting between them. The CDR3 contains 12 residues. CDR1 and CDR2 (germline): DFQATT, SNEGSKA (reference sequence). The DNA for the CDR3 is TGCAGTGCTATGGGAGGGGTCACTGAAGCTTTCTTT. Protein product: CSAMGGVTEAFF.

The V and J genes are TRBV20-1 and TRBJ1-5; D is unresolved. Germline V gene lookup returns CDR1 DFQATT and CDR2 SNEGSKA (reference sequence). The CDR3 is 15 amino acids. V dropped 1 base and J dropped 2 bases, with 12 bases sitting between them. Here the CDR3 reads CSARVRDGGNQPQHF. Written as DNA, the CDR3 is TGCAGTGCTAGAGTGAGAGACGGAGGCAATCAGCCCCAGCATTTT.

This clonotype was picked up many times. The V and J genes are TRBV6-1 and TRBJ2-5; D gene uncertain. CDR1 is MNHNS and CDR2 is SASEGT in the germline V gene. V was cut by 4 bases and J by 1 base, with 7 bases left in between. This CDR3 is built from 13 residues. CDR3 sequence (DNA): TGTGCCAGCAGTGCGGGTCCCCAAGAGACCCAGTACTTC. Amino acids: CASSAGPQETQYF.

This clonotype was counted many times. This chain uses TRBV11-2 with TRBJ2-3, with 12 bases matching TRBD1. This CDR3 spans 16 amino acids. In germline, CDR1 is SGHAT, CDR2 FQNNGV. V gave up 3 bases and J gave up 6 bases; unmatched junction bases: 7. The CDR3 nucleotides read TGTGCCAGCAGCTTCGCGGGACAGGGGGCGGGTGATACGCAGTATTTT. This translates into CASSFAGQGAGDTQYF.

This clonotype appeared many times. The chain has TRBV30 and TRBJ1-4; weak D call: TRBD1 (5 bases). Trimming took off 0 bases at V and 10 bases at J, with 15 bases between the two ends. CDR1 and CDR2 from the germline V gene are GTSNPN and SVGIG (reference sequence). This CDR3 spans 14 amino acids. In nucleotides, the CDR3 is TGTGCCTGGAGTGTAGGTACCCCAGGGCGAAAACTGTTTTTT. Translation: CAWSVGTPGRKLFF.

This clonotype has a handful of counts. The chain recombines TRBV6-1 with TRBJ2-1; the match to TRBD1 covers 7 bases. CDR1 is MNHNS, CDR2 SASEGT, per germline. Trimming at V came to 6 bases and at J to 2 bases, leaving 7 bases not matched to a gene. There are 15 residues in the CDR3. As DNA, the CDR3 is TGTGCCAGCAGGCCAACAGGGGTGGCCTACAATGAGCAGTTCTTC. Translating it yields CASRPTGVAYNEQFF.

This clonotype was seen ten or more times. This chain connects TRBV6-2 or TRBV6-3 to TRBJ2-1, with 8 bases aligning to TRBD2. The trim removed 5 bases at V and 3 bases at J, leaving 12 bases unmatched. The CDR3 is 17 residues long. In germline, CDR1 is MNHEY, CDR2 SVGEGT. DNA of the CDR3: TGTGCCAGCAGTCCACTGGGCACTAGCGGAGACTACAATGAGCAGTTCTTC. It yields the protein CASSPLGTSGDYNEQFF.

This clonotype was picked up many times. The V and J genes are TRBV7-2 and TRBJ2-6; D gene ambiguous. Germline V gives CDR1 SGHTA, CDR2 FQGNSA. The CDR3 totals 15 residues. V lost 1 base, J lost 2 bases, and 6 bases lay in between. The CDR3 bases are TGTGCCAGCAGCTTAGGGAGTACTGGGGCCAACGTCCTGACTTTC. It is translated as CASSLGSTGANVLTF.

The sample holds many counts of this clonotype. V gene TRBV4-1 combines with J gene TRBJ2-1; no definite D call. This CDR3 has 14 amino acids. The germline V gene encodes CDR1 MGHRA and CDR2 YSYEKL. The V and J ends lost 0 bases and 3 bases respectively, with 6 bases between them. Here the CDR3 reads CASSQEASYNEQFF. The CDR3, as DNA: TGCGCCAGCAGCCAAGAAGCCAGCTACAATGAGCAGTTCTTC.

V usage is TRBV2 and J usage is TRBJ2-5; 14 bases line up with TRBD2. Germline trimming cut 6 bases from V and 4 bases from J; bases unmatched to any gene: 10. The CDR3 runs to 17 residues. Per the germline V gene, CDR1 is SNHLY and CDR2 is FYNNEI. Here the CDR3 reads CASSGTSGSSNRETQYF. The CDR3 coding sequence is TGTGCCAGCAGCGGGACTAGCGGGAGTTCGAATAGAGAGACCCAGTACTTC.

The chain is built from TRBV14 and TRBJ2-3; D tentatively reads TRBD1 or TRBD2 (7 bases each). The CDR3 length is 16 residues. V dropped 2 bases and J dropped 2 bases, with 14 bases sitting between them. Per the germline V gene, CDR1 is SGHDN and CDR2 is FVKESK. Here the CDR3 DNA reads TGTGCCAGCAGCCAATACAGGGGAGGGGTCACAGATACGCAGTATTTT. It codes for CASSQYRGGVTDTQYF.

This sequence joins TRBV6-1 and TRBJ1-5; TRBD1 matches 11 bases. The junction had 4 bases not matched to a gene; V was cut back by 6 bases and J by 6 bases. This CDR3 is 14 amino acids long. CDR1 and CDR2 from the germline V gene are MNHNS and SASEGT. The CDR3 sequence is CASSPGQGVQPQHF. The DNA for the CDR3 is TGTGCCAGCAGCCCGGGACAGGGGGTTCAGCCCCAGCATTTT.

In its sample, this clonotype was seen many times. V gene TRBV7-2 combines with J gene TRBJ2-7; either TRBD1 or TRBD2 may fit D (5 bases each). Germline V gene sequence: CDR1 SGHTA, CDR2 FQGNSA. The CDR3 totals 14 residues. Trimming cost V 3 bases and J 2 bases, with 11 bases left between them. The CDR3 spells CASSFGTVAYEQYF. As DNA, the CDR3 is TGTGCCAGCAGCTTCGGGACGGTTGCCTACGAGCAGTACTTC.

There are many counts of this clonotype. J is TRBJ2-7 and V is TRBV2; 10 nucleotides line up with TRBD1. Germline V gene data show CDR1 as SNHLY and CDR2 as FYNNEI. V trimming: 5 bases; J trimming: 3 bases; junction bases outside the gene matches: 13. The CDR3 is made up of 17 amino acids. CDR3 region: CASSKDRGLANHYEQYF. CDR3 sequence (DNA): TGTGCCAGCAGTAAAGACAGGGGGCTAGCAAACCACTACGAGCAGTACTTC.

As to this clonotype: It may be a read error: a sequence one base away is much more abundant. Lacking the conserved final phenylalanine or tryptophan, this CDR3 likely reflects a read error. This sequence joins TRBV6-9 and TRBJ1-6; D gene ambiguous. Trimming took 3 bases from V and 0 from J, leaving 15 bases between them. This CDR3 is built from 18 residues. Germline V gene sequence: CDR1 MNHGY, CDR2 SVAAGI. The CDR3 nucleotides read TGTGCCAGCAGTTACGGGCCGATGATCAGCTCCTATAATTCACCCCTCCACCTT. This gives the protein CASSYGPMISSYNSPLHL.

V and J are TRBV6-2 or TRBV6-3 and TRBJ2-3; D unclear. The V and J ends lost 6 bases and 6 bases respectively, with 10 bases between them. This CDR3 comprises 12 residues. Germline V gene sequence: CDR1 MNHEY, CDR2 SVGEGT. The CDR3 sequence is CASSSTSDTQYF. In DNA form, the CDR3 reads TGTGCCAGCAGCTCCACCTCGGATACGCAGTATTTT.

The chain joins TRBV28 to TRBJ1-6; D unresolved. This CDR3 has 12 amino acids. Per the germline V gene, CDR1 is MDHEN and CDR2 is SYDVKM. The V end lost 6 bases, the J end lost 10 bases, and 10 bases lay between the germline ends. The CDR3 protein is CASSTIGSPLHF. The CDR3 nucleotides are TGTGCCAGCAGCACGATAGGCTCACCCCTCCACTTT.

V usage is TRBV7-6 and J usage is TRBJ2-1; 7 nucleotides match TRBD1. This CDR3 spans 15 amino acids. Germline loops: CDR1 SGHVS, CDR2 FNYEAQ. Trimming took 4 bases from V and 6 from J; bases not matched to a gene: 9. Written as DNA, the CDR3 is TGTGCCAGCAGCTCCCGGGACAGCCTAGTCAATGAGCAGTTCTTC. Protein sequence: CASSSRDSLVNEQFF.

This clonotype has ten or more counts. The chain has TRBV3-1 and TRBJ1-1; D unclear. Looked up from germline, CDR1 is LGHDT and CDR2 is YNNKEL (reference sequence). Trimming took 0 bases from V and 3 from J, leaving 8 bases between them. The CDR3 totals 14 residues. The CDR3 reads CASSQELVYTEAFF. The CDR3 DNA is TGTGCCAGCAGCCAAGAGCTCGTGTACACTGAAGCTTTCTTT.

At least ten counts were recorded for this clonotype. The chain recombines TRBV18 with TRBJ2-2, with 7 bases identical to TRBD2. The CDR3 loop spans 16 amino acids. V was clipped by 8 bases and J by 0 bases; unmatched bases: 9. Germline V lookup: CDR1 KGHSH, CDR2 LQKENI. CDR3 DNA sequence: TGTGCCAGCCCGCTGACTAGCACCTCGAACACCGGGGAGCTGTTTTTT. It translates to CASPLTSTSNTGELFF.